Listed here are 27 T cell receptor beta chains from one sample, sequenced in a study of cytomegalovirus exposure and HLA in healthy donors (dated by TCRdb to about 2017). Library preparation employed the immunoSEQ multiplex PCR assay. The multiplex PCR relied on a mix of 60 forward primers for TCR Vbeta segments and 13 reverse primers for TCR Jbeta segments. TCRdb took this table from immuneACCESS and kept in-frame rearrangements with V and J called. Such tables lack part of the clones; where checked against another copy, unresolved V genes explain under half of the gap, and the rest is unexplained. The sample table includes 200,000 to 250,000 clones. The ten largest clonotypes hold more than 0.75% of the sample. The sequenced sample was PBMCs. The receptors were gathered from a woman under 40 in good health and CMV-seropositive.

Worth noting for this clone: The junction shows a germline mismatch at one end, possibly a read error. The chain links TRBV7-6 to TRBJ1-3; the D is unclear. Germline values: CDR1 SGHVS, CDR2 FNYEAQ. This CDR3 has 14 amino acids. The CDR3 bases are TGTGCCAGCAGCCCCGGGGAGCCTGGGAACACCATATATTTT. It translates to CASSPGEPGNTIYF.

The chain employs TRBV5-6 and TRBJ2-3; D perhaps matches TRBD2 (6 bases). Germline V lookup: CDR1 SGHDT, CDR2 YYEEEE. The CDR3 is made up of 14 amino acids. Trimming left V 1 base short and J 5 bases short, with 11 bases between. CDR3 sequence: CASSLLRGIDTQYF. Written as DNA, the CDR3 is TGTGCCAGCAGCTTGTTGCGCGGGATAGATACGCAGTATTTT.

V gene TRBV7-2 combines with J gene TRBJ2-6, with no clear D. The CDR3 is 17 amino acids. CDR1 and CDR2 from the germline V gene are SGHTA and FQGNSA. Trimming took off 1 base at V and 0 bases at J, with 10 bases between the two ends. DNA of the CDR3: TGTGCCAGCAGCTTAGACAGAATAGTCTCTGGGGCCAACGTCCTGACTTTC. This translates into CASSLDRIVSGANVLTF.

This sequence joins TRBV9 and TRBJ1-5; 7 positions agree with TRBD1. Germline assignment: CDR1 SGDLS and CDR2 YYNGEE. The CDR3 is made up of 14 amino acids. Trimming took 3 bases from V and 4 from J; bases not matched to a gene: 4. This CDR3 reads CASSEATGNQPQHF. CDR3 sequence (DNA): TGTGCCAGCAGCGAAGCGACAGGGAATCAGCCCCAGCATTTT.

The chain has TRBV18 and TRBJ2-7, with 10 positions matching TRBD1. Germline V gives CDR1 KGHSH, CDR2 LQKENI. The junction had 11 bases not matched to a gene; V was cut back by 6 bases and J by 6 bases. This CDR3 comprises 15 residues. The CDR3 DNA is TGTGCCAGCTCGCCGCCGGGACAGGGGACATCCGAGCAGTACTTC. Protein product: CASSPPGQGTSEQYF.

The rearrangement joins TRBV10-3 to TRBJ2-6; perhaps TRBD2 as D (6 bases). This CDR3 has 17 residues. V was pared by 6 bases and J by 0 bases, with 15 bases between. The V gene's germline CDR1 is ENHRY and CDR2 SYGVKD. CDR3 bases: TGTGCCATCAGCGAGCCGGGACTCAGCTCTGGGGCCAACGTCCTGACTTTC. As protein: CAISEPGLSSGANVLTF.

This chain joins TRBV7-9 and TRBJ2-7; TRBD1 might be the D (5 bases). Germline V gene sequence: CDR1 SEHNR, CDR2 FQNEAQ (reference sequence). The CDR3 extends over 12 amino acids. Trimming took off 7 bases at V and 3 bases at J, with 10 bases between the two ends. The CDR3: CASNHQGYEQYF. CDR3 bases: TGTGCCAGCAACCACCAGGGCTACGAGCAGTACTTC.

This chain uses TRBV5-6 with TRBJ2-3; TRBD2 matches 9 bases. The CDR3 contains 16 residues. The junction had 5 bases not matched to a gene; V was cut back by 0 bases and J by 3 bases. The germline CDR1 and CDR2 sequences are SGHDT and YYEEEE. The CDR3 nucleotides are TGTGCCAGCAGCTTGGCCGCTAGCGGGGTTACAGATACGCAGTATTTT. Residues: CASSLAASGVTDTQYF.

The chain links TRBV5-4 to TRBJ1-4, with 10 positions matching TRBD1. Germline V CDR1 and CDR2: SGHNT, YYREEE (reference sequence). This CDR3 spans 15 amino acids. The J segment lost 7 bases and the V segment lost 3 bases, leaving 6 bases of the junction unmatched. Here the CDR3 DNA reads TGTGCCAGCAGCTCCCGACAGGGGGCGGCTGAAAAACTGTTTTTT. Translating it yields CASSSRQGAAEKLFF.

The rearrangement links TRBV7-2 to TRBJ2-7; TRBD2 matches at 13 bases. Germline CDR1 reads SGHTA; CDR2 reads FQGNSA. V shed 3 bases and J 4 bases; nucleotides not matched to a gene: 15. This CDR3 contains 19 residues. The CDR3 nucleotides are TGTGCCAGCAGCTTCCCCTCCGATTCGACTAGCGGGAGGTTTTACGAGCAGTACTTC. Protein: CASSFPSDSTSGRFYEQYF.

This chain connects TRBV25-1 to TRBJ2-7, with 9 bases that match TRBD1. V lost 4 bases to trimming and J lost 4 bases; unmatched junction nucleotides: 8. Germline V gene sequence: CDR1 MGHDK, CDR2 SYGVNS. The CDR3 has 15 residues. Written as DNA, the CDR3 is TGTGCCAGCAGTGGCGGGCGGGGACAGGGATACGAGCAGTACTTC. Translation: CASSGGRGQGYEQYF.

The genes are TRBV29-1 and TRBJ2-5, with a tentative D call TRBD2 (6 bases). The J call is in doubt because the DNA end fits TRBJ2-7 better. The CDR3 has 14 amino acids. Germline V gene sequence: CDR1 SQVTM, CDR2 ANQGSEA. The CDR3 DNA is TGCAGCGTTGGCTTCCGGGAGAGCTCCTACGAGCAGTACTTC. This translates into CSVGFRESSYEQYF.

CDR3 sequence: CSVGRAYEQYF. The DNA for the CDR3 is TGCAGCGTAGGCCGGGCCTACGAGCAGTACTTC. V usage is TRBV29-1 and J usage is TRBJ2-7; D is undetermined. The CDR3 loop spans 11 amino acids. Germline V CDR1 and CDR2: SQVTM, ANQGSEA. V was cut by 6 bases and J by 2 bases, with 8 bases left in between.

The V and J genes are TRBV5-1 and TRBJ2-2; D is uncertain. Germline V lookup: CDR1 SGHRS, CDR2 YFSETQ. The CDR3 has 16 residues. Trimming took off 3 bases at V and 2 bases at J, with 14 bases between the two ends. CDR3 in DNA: TGCGCCAGCAGCTCTTCATGGGCAGACAACACCGGGGAGCTGTTTTTT. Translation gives CASSSSWADNTGELFF. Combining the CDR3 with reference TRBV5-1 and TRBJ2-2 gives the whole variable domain KAGVTQTPRYLIKTRGQQVTLSCSPISGHRSVSWYQQTPGQGLQFLFEYFSETQRNKGNFPGRFSGRQFSNSRSEMNVSTLELGDSALYLCASSSSWADNTGELFFGEGSRLTVL.

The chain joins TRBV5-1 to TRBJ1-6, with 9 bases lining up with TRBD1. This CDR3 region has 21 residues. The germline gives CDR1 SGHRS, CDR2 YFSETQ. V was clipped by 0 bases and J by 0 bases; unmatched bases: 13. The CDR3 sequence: CASSLGAAGTGYRSYNSPLHF. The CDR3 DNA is TGCGCCAGCAGCTTGGGTGCCGCCGGGACAGGGTATCGCTCCTATAATTCACCCCTCCACTTT.

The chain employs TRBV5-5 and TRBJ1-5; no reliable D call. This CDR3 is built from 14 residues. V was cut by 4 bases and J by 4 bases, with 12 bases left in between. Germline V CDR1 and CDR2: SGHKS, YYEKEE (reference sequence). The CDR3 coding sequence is TGTGCCAGCAGCACTTTCCAGGAAAATCAGCCCCAGCATTTT. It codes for CASSTFQENQPQHF. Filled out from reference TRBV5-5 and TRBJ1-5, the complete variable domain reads DAGVTQSPTHLIKTRGQQVTLRCSPISGHKSVSWYQQVLGQGPQFIFQYYEKEERGRGNFPDRFSARQFPNYSSELNVNALLLGDSALYLCASSTFQENQPQHFGDGTRLSIL.

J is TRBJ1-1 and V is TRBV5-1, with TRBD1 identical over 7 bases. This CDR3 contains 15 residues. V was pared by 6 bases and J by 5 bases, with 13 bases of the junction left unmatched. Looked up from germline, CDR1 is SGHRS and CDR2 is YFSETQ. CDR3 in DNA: TGCGCCAGCACCTCTAGGGGGCAGGGGACTACTGAAGCTTTCTTT. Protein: CASTSRGQGTTEAFF.

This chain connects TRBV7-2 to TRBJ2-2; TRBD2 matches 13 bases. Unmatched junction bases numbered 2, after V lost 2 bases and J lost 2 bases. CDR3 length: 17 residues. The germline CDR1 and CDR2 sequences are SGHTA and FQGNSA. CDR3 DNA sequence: TGTGCCAGCAGCTTAACTAGCGGGAGGGTAAACACCGGGGAGCTGTTTTTT. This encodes CASSLTSGRVNTGELFF.

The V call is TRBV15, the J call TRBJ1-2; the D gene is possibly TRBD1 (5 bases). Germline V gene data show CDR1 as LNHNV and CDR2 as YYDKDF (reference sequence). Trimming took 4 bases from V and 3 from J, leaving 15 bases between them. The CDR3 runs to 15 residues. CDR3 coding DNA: TGTGCCACCAGCACGTACGGGGGGGAGCACTATGGCTACACCTTC. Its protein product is CATSTYGGEHYGYTF. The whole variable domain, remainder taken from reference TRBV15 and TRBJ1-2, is DAMVIQNPRYQVTQFGKPVTLSCSQTLNHNVMYWYQQKSSQAPKLLFHYYDKDFNNEADTPDNFQSRRPNTSFCFLDIRSPGLGDTAMYLCATSTYGGEHYGYTFGSGTRLTVV.

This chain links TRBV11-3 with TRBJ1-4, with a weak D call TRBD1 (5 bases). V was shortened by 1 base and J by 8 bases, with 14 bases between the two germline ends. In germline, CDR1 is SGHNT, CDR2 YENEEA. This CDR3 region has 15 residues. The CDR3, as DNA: TGTGCCAGCAGCTTAGCCAGGGCCCCAGGGGAAAAACTGTTTTTT. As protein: CASSLARAPGEKLFF.

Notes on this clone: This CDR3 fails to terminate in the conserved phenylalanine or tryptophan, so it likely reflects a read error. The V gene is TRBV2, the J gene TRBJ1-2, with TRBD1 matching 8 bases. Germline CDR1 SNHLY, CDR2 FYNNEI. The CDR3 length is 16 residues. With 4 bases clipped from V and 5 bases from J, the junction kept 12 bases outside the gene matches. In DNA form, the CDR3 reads TGTGCCAGCAGTGGACGAGGGACAGGAGTTTTGTATGGCTACACCCTC. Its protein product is CASSGRGTGVLYGYTL.

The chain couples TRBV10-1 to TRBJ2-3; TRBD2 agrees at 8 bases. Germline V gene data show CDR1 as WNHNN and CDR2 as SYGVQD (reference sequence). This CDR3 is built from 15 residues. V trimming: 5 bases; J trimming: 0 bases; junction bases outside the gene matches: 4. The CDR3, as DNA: TGCGCCAGCAGTTGGACTAGCCTCAGCACAGATACGCAGTATTTT. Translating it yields CASSWTSLSTDTQYF.

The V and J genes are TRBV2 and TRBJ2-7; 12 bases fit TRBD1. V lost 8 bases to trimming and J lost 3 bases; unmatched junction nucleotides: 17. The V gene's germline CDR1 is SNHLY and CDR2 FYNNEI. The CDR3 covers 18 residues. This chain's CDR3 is CASSLGDRGPRSYYEQYF. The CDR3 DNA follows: TGTGCCAGCTCCCTGGGGGACAGGGGGCCAAGATCGTACTACGAGCAGTACTTC.

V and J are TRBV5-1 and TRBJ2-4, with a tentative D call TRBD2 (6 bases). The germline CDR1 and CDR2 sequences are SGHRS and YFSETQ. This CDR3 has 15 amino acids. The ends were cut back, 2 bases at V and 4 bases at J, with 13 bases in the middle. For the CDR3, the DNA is TGCGCCAGCAGCTTCCAACGACTAGGAAAAAACATTCAGTACTTC. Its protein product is CASSFQRLGKNIQYF.

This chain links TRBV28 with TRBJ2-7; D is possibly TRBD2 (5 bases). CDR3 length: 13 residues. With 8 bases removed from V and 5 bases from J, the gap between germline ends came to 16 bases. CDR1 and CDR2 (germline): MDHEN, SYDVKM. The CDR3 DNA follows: TGTGCCAGCGCCGGGATAGTACTAAACGAGCAGTACTTC. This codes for CASAGIVLNEQYF.

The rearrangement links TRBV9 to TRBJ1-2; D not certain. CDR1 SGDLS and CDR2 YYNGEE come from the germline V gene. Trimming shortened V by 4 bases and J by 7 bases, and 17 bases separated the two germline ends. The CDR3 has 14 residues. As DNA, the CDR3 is TGTGCCAGCAGCCCCCAGATTGGTACAGTTGGCTACACCTTC. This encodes CASSPQIGTVGYTF.

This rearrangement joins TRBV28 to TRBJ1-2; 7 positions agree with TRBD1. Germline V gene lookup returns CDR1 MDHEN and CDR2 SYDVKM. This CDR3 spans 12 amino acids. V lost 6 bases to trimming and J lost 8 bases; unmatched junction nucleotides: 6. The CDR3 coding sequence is TGTGCCAGCAGCCGACAGGGAAAAGGCTACACCTTC. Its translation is CASSRQGKGYTF.